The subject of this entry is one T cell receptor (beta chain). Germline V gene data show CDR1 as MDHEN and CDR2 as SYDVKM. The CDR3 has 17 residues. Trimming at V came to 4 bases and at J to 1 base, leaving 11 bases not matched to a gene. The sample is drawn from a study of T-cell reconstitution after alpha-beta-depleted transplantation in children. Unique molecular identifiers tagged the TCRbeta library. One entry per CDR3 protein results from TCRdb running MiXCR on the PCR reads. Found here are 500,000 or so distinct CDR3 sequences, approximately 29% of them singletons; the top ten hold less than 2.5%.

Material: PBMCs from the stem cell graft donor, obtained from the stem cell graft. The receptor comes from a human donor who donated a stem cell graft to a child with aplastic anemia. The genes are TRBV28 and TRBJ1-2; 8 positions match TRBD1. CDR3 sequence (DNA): TGTGCCAGCAGTTCCCCGCGCGGACAGGGATATAACTATGGCTACACCTTC. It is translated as CASSSPRGQGYNYGYTF.